This T cell receptor (beta chain) was found in a study of identical twins. General study results and limits: Modelling approaches yielded underestimates of out-of-frame TCR alpha sharing between monozygotic twins.

One entry per CDR3 protein results from TCRdb running MiXCR on the 5' RACE reads. The sample holds 350,000 to 400,000 distinct CDR3 sequences, roughly 9% seen once. This clonotype was detected a few times. Its antigen is unidentified. V gave up 5 bases and J gave up 9 bases, with 10 bases separating them. The CDR3 spans 12 residues. The sequence derives from a woman in her forties or fifties in good health. The specimen sequenced was naive T cells sorted from blood. This sequence joins TRBV12-3 or TRBV12-4 and TRBJ2-2; no firm D call. As DNA, the CDR3 is TGTGCCAGCAGTCCCCTGATCCGGGAGCTGTTTTTT. Translating gives CASSPLIRELFF.